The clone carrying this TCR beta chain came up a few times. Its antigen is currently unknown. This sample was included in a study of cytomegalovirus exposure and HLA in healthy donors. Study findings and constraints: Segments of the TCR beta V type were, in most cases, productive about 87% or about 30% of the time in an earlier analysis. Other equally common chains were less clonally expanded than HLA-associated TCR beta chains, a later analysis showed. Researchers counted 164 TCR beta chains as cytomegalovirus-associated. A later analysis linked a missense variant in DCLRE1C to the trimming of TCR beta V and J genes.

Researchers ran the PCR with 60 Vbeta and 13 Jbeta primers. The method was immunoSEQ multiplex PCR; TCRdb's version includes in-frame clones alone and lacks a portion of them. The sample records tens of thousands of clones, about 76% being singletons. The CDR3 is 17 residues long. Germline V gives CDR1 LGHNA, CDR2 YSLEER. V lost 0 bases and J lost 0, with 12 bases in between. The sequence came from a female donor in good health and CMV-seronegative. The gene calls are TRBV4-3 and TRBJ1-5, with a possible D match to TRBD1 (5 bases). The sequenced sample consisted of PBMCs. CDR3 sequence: CASSQEAGPDSNQPQHF. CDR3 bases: TGCGCCAGCAGCCAAGAGGCGGGGCCCGATAGCAATCAGCCCCAGCATTTT.